What follows describes a single T cell receptor (beta chain). Its antigen remains unidentified. Base qualities are not recorded, but no much larger clone differs from it by a single base. The V and J ends are trimmed by 3 bases and 6 bases, leaving 4 bases between them. The CDR3 numbers 10 residues from cysteine through phenylalanine. Only CDR3 DNA remains: 30 bases, in frame from the first base. For CDR1 and CDR2, the germline V gene (reference sequence) lists DFQATT and SNEGSKA. This entry is derived from a study of blood T cell repertoires in COVID-19 (dated by TCRdb to the early 2020s). The study in broad terms: Collaborator samples came from the United States, Italy and Spain and covered acute and convalescent phases of COVID-19. The prospective study material was composed of cDNA or gDNA derived from T cells, B-cell-depleted T cells, or PBMCs. The dataset comprised deeply sampled blood TCRbeta repertoires from subjects exposed to, actively infected with, or recovered from COVID-19. The repertoires were made available in a free public database intended to serve as a resource for research on the immune response to SARS-CoV-2. Samples were obtained from the ongoing ImmuneRACE study (first 160 participants) and from about 1,300 subjects provided by 6 global collaborators. A de-identified subject ID, COVID-19 status, age in years and sex were almost always included in the sample metadata. Where available, HLA class I and class II types were obtained from metadata supplied by the sample provider rather than from assay-based typing.

The immunoSEQ Assay, a bias-controlled multiplex PCR, was used to amplify TCRbeta CDR3 regions from genomic DNA. The study's own analysis went as follows. The number of nucleated cells in each sample was estimated from the amplification of reference gene primers within the assay. Sequence reads were collapsed and filtered to measure the absolute abundance of every unique TCRbeta CDR3 rearrangement. For each sample, productive Simpson clonality was calculated as the square root of Simpson's diversity index over productive rearrangements. Sourced from immuneACCESS, this table was stored by TCRdb with only in-frame sequences that have V and J called. A share of the clones is absent; for the studies checked, an unresolved V gene accounts for under half, and the remainder has no known explanation. V and J calls plus clone size are reproduced from that table; the DNA served to infer D and trimming. The table for this sample lists about 240,000 clones; 70% to 80% of them were counted only once. Of the sample, around 3.2% falls within the top ten clones.

Whole blood was collected in K2EDTA tubes by collaborating institutions according to the institutions' own protocols. For TCRbeta analysis, collaborator samples were shipped as frozen whole blood, as isolated PBMCs, or as DNA extracted from either sample type. The investigation overall reported the following: The amount of clinical and demographic metadata varied by source and participant and was provided uncurated.

This chain joins TRBV20-1 to TRBJ2-3, with the D gene not confidently named. Sequencing was carried out using peripheral blood. The receptor was isolated from a woman older than 75 with acute or convalescent COVID-19. Here is the DNA: TGCAGTGCTAGGGGCGATACGCAGTATTTT. The resulting protein is CSARGDTQYF.